The clone carrying this TCR beta chain was seen a handful of times. What it binds is not known. This entry comes from a study of T cells in Graves' hyperthyroidism and ophthalmopathy. Findings of the study overall: Progression to ophthalmopathy was predicted a median of 6.5 months early.

TCR beta CDR3 sequences were amplified from RNA transcripts. HTBI primers drove first-round RT-PCR of the TCR CDR3. One entry per CDR3 protein, called by TCRdb with MiXCR from the multiplex PCR reads. The table records a few hundred thousand distinct CDR3 sequences, approximately 15% of them present only once. Orbital computed tomography, thyroid ultrasound, serum thyroxine and TRAb, and clinical symptoms together informed the diagnoses. Fresh peripheral blood, 9.5 to 10 ml of it, supplied the PBMCs. There are 14 residues in the CDR3. Germline loops: CDR1 SEHNR, CDR2 FQNEAQ (reference sequence). V was shortened by 4 bases and J by 6 bases, with 12 bases between the two germline ends.

Sequences were obtained from blood. The sequence derives from a woman aged 18-29 years with Graves' hyperthyroidism that later progressed to Graves' ophthalmopathy. The chain uses TRBV7-9 and TRBJ1-4; no clear D gene. The CDR3 spells CASSSARRHEKLFF. CDR3 DNA sequence: TGTGCCAGCAGCTCCGCGAGGCGGCATGAAAAACTGTTTTTT.